The 13 T cell receptor beta chains listed next were all sequenced from one sample in a study of cytomegalovirus exposure and HLA in healthy donors. The primer mix had 60 Vbeta and 13 Jbeta primers. TCRdb's copy holds only in-frame clones and misses some; the assay was immunoSEQ multiplex PCR. The data hold about 190,000 clones, with roughly 85% observed a single time. Sequencing was done on a sample of PBMCs. Receptors originate from a woman aged 18-29 years in good health and CMV-seronegative.

The chain is built from TRBV27 and TRBJ1-5; weak D call: TRBD1 (6 bases). Deletions cut 3 bases from V and 7 bases from J, with 13 bases between. CDR3 length: 14 amino acids. Germline values: CDR1 MNHEY, CDR2 SMNVEV (reference sequence). DNA for the CDR3: TGTGCCAGCAGTTTGGACAGAGATTGGCAGCCCCAGCATTTT. Its translation is CASSLDRDWQPQHF.

This chain connects TRBV20-1 to TRBJ2-7; D gene ambiguous. The germline V gene encodes CDR1 DFQATT and CDR2 SNEGSKA (reference sequence). This CDR3 spans 11 amino acids. V lost 7 bases, J lost 1 base, and 8 bases lay in between. The CDR3 DNA is TGCAGTGGAAGAGTTTCCTACGAGCAGTACTTC. As protein: CSGRVSYEQYF.

This sequence joins TRBV27 and TRBJ2-4; D gene ambiguous. Trimming stripped 5 bases from V and 0 bases from J, with 14 bases between. In germline, CDR1 is MNHEY, CDR2 SMNVEV (reference sequence). The CDR3 is made up of 16 amino acids. Here the CDR3 reads CASSPQDTLAKNIQYF. For the CDR3, the DNA is TGTGCCAGCAGTCCCCAAGACACCTTAGCCAAAAACATTCAGTACTTC.

This chain links TRBV5-8 with TRBJ2-7, with a possible D match to TRBD2 (7 bases). Deletions cut 4 bases from V and 6 bases from J, with 17 bases between. This CDR3 comprises 14 residues. CDR1 is SGHTS, CDR2 YDEGEE, per germline. CDR3 sequence reads: CASSREGGNREQYF. CDR3 bases: TGTGCCAGCAGCCGCGAGGGGGGGAACCGCGAGCAGTACTTC. Variable domain in full (rest from reference TRBV5-8 and TRBJ2-7): EAGVTQSPTHLIKTRGQQATLRCSPISGHTSVYWYQQALGLGLQFLLWYDEGEERNRGNFPPRFSGRQFPNYSSELNVNALELEDSALYLCASSREGGNREQYFGPGTRLTVT.

This clone has more than one count but fewer than ten. The chain combines TRBV6-5 with TRBJ1-5; 7 nucleotides match TRBD1. The CDR3 totals 15 residues. Germline CDR1 and CDR2: MNHEY and SVGAGI. J lost 5 bases, V lost 6 bases, and 10 bases had no gene match. The CDR3 here is CASRRSGQSDQPQHF. CDR3 DNA: TGTGCCAGCAGACGCTCGGGACAGTCGGATCAGCCCCAGCATTTT.

The genes are TRBV18 and TRBJ2-3, with 12 bases aligning to TRBD2. The length of the CDR3 is 15 residues. The V segment lost 10 bases and the J segment 4 bases; nucleotides outside the gene matches: 9. Per the germline V gene, CDR1 is KGHSH and CDR2 is LQKENI. The CDR3 sequence is CATSLAGGPADTQYF. Written as DNA, the CDR3 is TGTGCCACCTCCCTAGCGGGAGGGCCTGCAGATACGCAGTATTTT.

The rearrangement uses TRBV6-6 and TRBJ2-7; possible D gene TRBD1, 5 bases. In germline, CDR1 is MNHNY, CDR2 SVGAGI (reference sequence). The CDR3 runs to 12 residues. V lost 7 bases and J 0 bases, leaving 7 bases between the germline ends. CDR3 region: CASIDSSYEQYF. CDR3 DNA: TGTGCCAGCATAGACAGCTCCTACGAGCAGTACTTC.

This clone was counted a few times. This sample includes further DNA sequences coding for the same CDR3. The V and J genes are TRBV29-1 and TRBJ1-1; 7 bases agree with TRBD1. CDR1 and CDR2 (germline): SQVTM, ANQGSEA. The CDR3 has 10 residues. The ends lost 5 bases at V and 7 bases at J; junction bases unmatched: 1. CDR3 protein: CSVHRGEAFF. The CDR3 DNA reads TGCAGCGTTCACAGGGGTGAAGCTTTCTTT.

This chain links TRBV18 with TRBJ2-5; D is uncertain. The CDR3 is 14 residues long. Trimming cost V 0 bases and J 5 bases, with 10 bases left between them. Germline CDR1 KGHSH, CDR2 LQKENI. The CDR3, as DNA: TGTGCCAGCTCACCACCGGCTCAGTGGGAGACCCAGTACTTC. Protein: CASSPPAQWETQYF. The complete variable domain, with remaining parts taken from reference TRBV18 and TRBJ2-5, reads NAGVMQNPRHLVRRRGQEARLRCSPMKGHSHVYWYRQLPEEGLKFMVYLQKENIIDESGMPKERFSAEFPKEGPSILRIQQVVRGDSAAYFCASSPPAQWETQYFGPGTRLLVL.

This clone was recorded only once. The V call is TRBV27, the J call TRBJ2-5; 8 bases agree with TRBD1. The assigned J gene may be wrong: the sequence end matches TRBJ2-7 better. Germline V gives CDR1 MNHEY, CDR2 SMNVEV (reference sequence). CDR3 length: 14 amino acids. The CDR3 coding sequence is TGTGCCAGCAGACGCGCTGGACAGGGCTACGAGCAGTACTTC. Translated, it gives CASRRAGQGYEQYF.

The chain links TRBV5-4 to TRBJ2-3; 7 bases are a match to TRBD1. The germline V gene has CDR1 SGHNT and CDR2 YYREEE (reference sequence). The V and J ends lost 3 bases and 5 bases, in that order; junction bases with no gene match: 9. The CDR3 has 15 residues. The CDR3 sequence is CASSSPNRGGDTQYF. CDR3 bases: TGTGCCAGCAGCTCACCCAACAGGGGTGGAGATACGCAGTATTTT.

V usage is TRBV5-1 and J usage is TRBJ2-1; D is undetermined. The V gene's germline CDR1 is SGHRS and CDR2 YFSETQ. V was clipped by 2 bases and J by 0 bases, with 6 bases between them. This CDR3 spans 14 amino acids. The CDR3 region has the DNA TGCGCCAGCAGCTTCGGTAACTCCTACAATGAGCAGTTCTTC. It yields the protein CASSFGNSYNEQFF.

J is TRBJ2-7 and V is TRBV5-1; 10 bases agree with TRBD2. Germline V gives CDR1 SGHRS, CDR2 YFSETQ. Unmatched junction bases numbered 17, after V lost 4 bases and J lost 4 bases. The CDR3 totals 18 residues. In DNA, the CDR3 is TGCGCCAGCAGCCCCTTCGGGGTAGCGGGAGGTCTGATGTACGAGCAGTACTTC. Translated: CASSPFGVAGGLMYEQYF.